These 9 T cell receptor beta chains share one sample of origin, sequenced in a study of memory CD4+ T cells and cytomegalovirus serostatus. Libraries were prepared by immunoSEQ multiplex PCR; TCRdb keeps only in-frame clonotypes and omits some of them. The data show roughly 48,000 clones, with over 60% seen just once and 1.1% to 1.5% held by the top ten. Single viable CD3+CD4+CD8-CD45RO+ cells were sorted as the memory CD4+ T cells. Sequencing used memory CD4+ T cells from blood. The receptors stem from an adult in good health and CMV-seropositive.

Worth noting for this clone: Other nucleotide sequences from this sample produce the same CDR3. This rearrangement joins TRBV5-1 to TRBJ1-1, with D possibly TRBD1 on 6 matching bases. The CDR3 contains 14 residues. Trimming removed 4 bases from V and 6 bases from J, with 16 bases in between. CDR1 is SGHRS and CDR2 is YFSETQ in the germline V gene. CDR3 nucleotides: TGCGCCAGCAGCCCAGGCAGGGGTCGGGCTGAAGCTTTCTTT. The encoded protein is CASSPGRGRAEAFF.

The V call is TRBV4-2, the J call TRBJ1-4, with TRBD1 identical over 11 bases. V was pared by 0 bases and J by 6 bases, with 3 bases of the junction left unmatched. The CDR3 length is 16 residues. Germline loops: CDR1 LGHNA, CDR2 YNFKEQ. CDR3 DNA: TGTGCCAGCAGCCAAGAAGGGGGACAGGGGGATGAAAAACTGTTTTTT. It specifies CASSQEGGQGDEKLFF.

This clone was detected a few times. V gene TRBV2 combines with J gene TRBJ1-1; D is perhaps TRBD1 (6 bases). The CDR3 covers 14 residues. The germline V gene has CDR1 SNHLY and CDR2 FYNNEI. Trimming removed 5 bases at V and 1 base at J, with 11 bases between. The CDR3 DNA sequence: TGTGCCAGCAGTTGGGGACACCCGAACACTGAAGCTTTCTTT. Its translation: CASSWGHPNTEAFF. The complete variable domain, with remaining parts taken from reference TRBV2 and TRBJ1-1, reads EPEVTQTPSHQVTQMGQEVILRCVPISNHLYFYWYRQILGQKVEFLVSFYNNEISEKSEIFDDQFSVERPDGSNFTLKIRSTKLEDSAMYFCASSWGHPNTEAFFGQGTRLTVV.

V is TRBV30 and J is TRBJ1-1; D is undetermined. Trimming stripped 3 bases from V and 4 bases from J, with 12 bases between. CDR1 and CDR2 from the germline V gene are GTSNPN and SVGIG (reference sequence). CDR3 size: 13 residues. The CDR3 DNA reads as TGTGCCTGGAGCTACGCCTTGGGCACTGAAGCTTTCTTT. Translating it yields CAWSYALGTEAFF. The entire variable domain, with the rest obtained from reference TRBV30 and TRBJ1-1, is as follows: SQTIHQWPATLVQPVGSPLSLECTVEGTSNPNLYWYRQAAGRGLQLLFYSVGIGQISSEVPQNLSASRPQDRQFILSSKKLLLSDSGFYLCAWSYALGTEAFFGQGTRLTVV.

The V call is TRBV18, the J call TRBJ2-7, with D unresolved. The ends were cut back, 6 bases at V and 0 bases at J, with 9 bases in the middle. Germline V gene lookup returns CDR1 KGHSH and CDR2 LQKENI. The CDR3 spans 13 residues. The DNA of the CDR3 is TGTGCCAGCTCTCCCTGGAGCTCCTACGAGCAGTACTTC. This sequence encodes CASSPWSSYEQYF.

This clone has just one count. CDR3 sequence: CAWSRPPPYEQYF. CDR3 nucleotide sequence: TGTGCCTGGTCCCGTCCTCCCCCCTACGAGCAGTACTTC. V usage is TRBV30 and J usage is TRBJ2-7; D ambiguous. This CDR3 has 13 residues. V gave up 5 bases and J gave up 2 bases, with 13 bases separating them. From germline, CDR1 is GTSNPN and CDR2 SVGIG (reference sequence).

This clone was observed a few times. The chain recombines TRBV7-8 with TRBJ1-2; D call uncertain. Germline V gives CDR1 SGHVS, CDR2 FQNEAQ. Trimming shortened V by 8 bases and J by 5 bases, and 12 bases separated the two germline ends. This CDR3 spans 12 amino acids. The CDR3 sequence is CASGVGSYGYTF. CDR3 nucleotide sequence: TGTGCCAGCGGCGTGGGATCGTATGGCTACACCTTC. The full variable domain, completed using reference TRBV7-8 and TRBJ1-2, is GAGVSQSPRYKVAKRGQDVALRCDPISGHVSLFWYQQALGQGPEFLTYFQNEAQLDKSGLPSDRFFAERPEGSVSTLKIQRTQQEDSAVYLCASGVGSYGYTFGSGTRLTVV.

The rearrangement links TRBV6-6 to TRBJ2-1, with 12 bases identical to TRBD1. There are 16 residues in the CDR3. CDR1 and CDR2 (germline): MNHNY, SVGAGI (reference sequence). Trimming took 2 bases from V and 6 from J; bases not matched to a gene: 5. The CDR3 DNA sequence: TGTGCCAGCAGTTACACCGGGACAGGGGGCCCCAATGAGCAGTTCTTC. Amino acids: CASSYTGTGGPNEQFF.

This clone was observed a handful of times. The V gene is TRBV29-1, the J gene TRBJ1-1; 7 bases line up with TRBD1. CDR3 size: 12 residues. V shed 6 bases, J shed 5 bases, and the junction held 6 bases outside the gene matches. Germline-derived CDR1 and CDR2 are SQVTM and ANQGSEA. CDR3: CSVMTGWTEAFF. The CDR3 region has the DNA TGCAGCGTGATGACAGGGTGGACTGAAGCTTTCTTT.